Here is one TCR beta chain with its context. Running of the v3.0 immunoSEQ assay took place at survey level. The repertoire was sequenced with immunoSEQ multiplex PCR; TCRdb's copy has only in-frame clones and lacks some. The data contain some 27,000 clones, around 85% of them singletons. The entry originates in a study of long-term antiretroviral therapy in people with HIV. CDR1 is PRHDT, CDR2 FYEKMQ, per germline (reference sequence). The V end was cut by 5 bases, the J end by 6 bases, with 19 bases between. CDR3 length equals 15 residues. Cryopreserved PBMC, at roughly 1-11 million per sample, were present before DNA extraction.

The sequenced sample was unsorted PBMCs, obtained 3 years after starting antiretroviral therapy. This sequence joins TRBV13 and TRBJ1-1, with a tentative D call TRBD1 (5 bases). The sequence was obtained from a middle-aged man with HIV. The DNA of the CDR3 is TGTGCCAGCAGCCTTACAGGCCACCCTTCGGCTGAAGCTTTCTTT. It codes for CASSLTGHPSAEAFF.